Each of the 22 T cell receptor beta chains below was sequenced from the same sample in a study of control samples from healthy donors and cancer patients. TCRdb's table, derived via immunoSEQ multiplex PCR, lists solely in-frame clones and lacks some. In the table there are just under 75,000 clones, more than 85% of which are singletons. The sequencing sample was made of blood. These receptor sequences come from a woman in her forties or fifties in good health.

The V gene is TRBV19, the J gene TRBJ2-5; TRBD2 might be the D (5 bases). The CDR3 spans 16 residues. Trimming pared 3 bases from V and 2 bases from J, leaving 16 bases between. Per germline, CDR1 LNHDA and CDR2 SQIVND (reference sequence). The CDR3 region has the DNA TGTGCCAGTAGTATTTCGGGAATGCGTATTCAAGAGACCCAGTACTTC. Amino acid sequence: CASSISGMRIQETQYF.

V and J are TRBV6-1 and TRBJ2-3; the D gene is possibly TRBD2 (5 bases). V lost 1 base to trimming and J lost 3 bases, with 20 bases between them. Germline V gene data show CDR1 as MNHNS and CDR2 as SASEGT. CDR3 length equals 18 residues. CDR3 in DNA: TGTGCCAGCAGTGAAGTACATAGGAGACTAACTTGGACAGATACGCAGTATTTT. It encodes CASSEVHRRLTWTDTQYF.

This chain uses TRBV5-4 with TRBJ2-3; possible D gene TRBD2, 6 bases. The CDR3 runs 14 residues. Trimming cost V 5 bases and J 5 bases, with 15 bases left between them. Germline V gene lookup returns CDR1 SGHNT and CDR2 YYREEE (reference sequence). This CDR3 is CASRLEGRVDTQYF. CDR3 DNA: TGTGCCAGCAGACTGGAGGGCCGGGTAGATACGCAGTATTTT.

V gene TRBV29-1 combines with J gene TRBJ2-3; unclear D gene. Germline V CDR1 and CDR2: SQVTM, ANQGSEA. With 5 bases removed from V and 4 bases from J, the gap between germline ends came to 7 bases. CDR3 size: 11 residues. In nucleotides, the CDR3 is TGCAGCGTTCTTTGGCCAGATACGCAGTATTTT. Its translation: CSVLWPDTQYF.

The chain combines TRBV28 with TRBJ1-6; no clear D. The CDR3 totals 18 residues. From germline, CDR1 is MDHEN and CDR2 SYDVKM. Trimming cost V 4 bases and J 2 bases, with 18 bases left between them. The DNA for the CDR3 is TGTGCCAGCAGTTATGAGGGATGGCCAGAGCCCTATAATTCACCCCTCCACTTT. Translated, it gives CASSYEGWPEPYNSPLHF.

The rearrangement uses TRBV12-5 and TRBJ1-3; tentatively, D is TRBD1 (6 bases). Germline loops: CDR1 LGHNT, CDR2 FRNRAP. This CDR3 is built from 18 residues. The ends were cut back, 3 bases at V and 1 base at J, with 19 bases in the middle. The CDR3 DNA reads TGTGCTAGTGGTTTCAATAACGGGACACCTCTTTCTGGAAACACCATATATTTT. It encodes CASGFNNGTPLSGNTIYF.

This clone was seen more than once but under ten times. This chain uses TRBV6-2 or TRBV6-3 with TRBJ2-1, with D perhaps matching TRBD2 (5 bases). This CDR3 contains 15 residues. V shed 6 bases and J shed 10 bases, with 22 bases lying between them. Germline V gene lookup returns CDR1 MNHEY and CDR2 SVGEGT. CDR3 loop: CASRPEVGIVNEQFF. Written as DNA, the CDR3 is TGTGCCAGCAGACCTGAGGTCGGGATCGTTAACGAGCAGTTCTTC.

The chain combines TRBV28 with TRBJ2-7; 7 bases fit TRBD2. Germline CDR1 and CDR2: MDHEN and SYDVKM. The CDR3 has 15 amino acids. V was pared by 6 bases and J by 3 bases, with 11 bases of the junction left unmatched. The CDR3 DNA is TGTGCCAGCAGACCCGGGACTACCCTCCTCTACGAGCAGTACTTC. It translates to CASRPGTTLLYEQYF.

This clone was detected only once. V gene TRBV5-4 combines with J gene TRBJ2-1; the D is unclear. The CDR3 length is 14 residues. The germline gives CDR1 SGHNT, CDR2 YYREEE (reference sequence). The germline V and J ends were trimmed by 0 bases and 0 bases, with 4 bases remaining between them. The DNA for the CDR3 is TGTGCCAGCAGCTTGGCGGCCTCCTACAATGAGCAGTTCTTC. Translating gives CASSLAASYNEQFF.

The chain uses TRBV28 and TRBJ1-5, with no clear D. The germline gives CDR1 MDHEN, CDR2 SYDVKM. The length of the CDR3 is 18 residues. With 4 bases removed from V and 5 bases from J, the gap between germline ends came to 24 bases. CDR3 nucleotides: TGTGCCAGCAGTTCTTACGGGAAGACAAATCCGGGGTATCAGCCCCAGCATTTT. It is translated as CASSSYGKTNPGYQPQHF.

This clone was recorded only once. This chain joins TRBV9 and TRBJ1-6, with D perhaps matching TRBD1 (6 bases). There are 15 residues in the CDR3. The ends were cut back, 4 bases at V and 1 base at J, with 9 bases in the middle. Per the germline V gene, CDR1 is SGDLS and CDR2 is YYNGEE. CDR3 DNA sequence: TGTGCCAGCAGCCCACAGGGTTCCTATAATTCACCCCTCCACTTT. Translated, it gives CASSPQGSYNSPLHF.

This chain uses TRBV6-1 with TRBJ2-7, with D possibly matching TRBD2 (5 bases). V was trimmed by 2 bases and J by 0 bases, leaving 8 bases between them. The CDR3 spans 14 residues. CDR1 is MNHNS, CDR2 SASEGT, per germline. The CDR3 here is CASSESGSSYEQYF. The CDR3 DNA sequence: TGTGCCAGCAGTGAAAGCGGTAGCTCCTACGAGCAGTACTTC.

The V call is TRBV7-2, the J call TRBJ2-1; 8 bases align to TRBD2. The CDR3 covers 15 residues. The germline V gene has CDR1 SGHTA and CDR2 FQGNSA. V dropped 5 bases and J dropped 4; count of bases not matched to a gene: 7. The CDR3 loop reads CASSPGGGQYNEQFF. In nucleotides, the CDR3 is TGTGCCAGCAGCCCCGGGGGGGGCCAGTACAATGAGCAGTTCTTC. Using reference TRBV7-2 and TRBJ2-1 for the parts outside the CDR3, the full variable domain is GAGVSQSPSNKVTEKGKDVELRCDPISGHTALYWYRQSLGQGLEFLIYFQGNSAPDKSGLPSDRFSAERTGGSVSTLTIQRTQQEDSAVYLCASSPGGGQYNEQFFGPGTRLTVL.

The gene calls are TRBV4-2 and TRBJ1-2, with a possible D match to TRBD1 (6 bases). The CDR3 spans 14 residues. V lost 0 bases to trimming and J lost 4 bases, with 9 bases between them. Germline V gene data show CDR1 as LGHNA and CDR2 as YNFKEQ. As DNA, the CDR3 is TGTGCCAGCAGCCAAGATGGGACAACCTATGGCTACACCTTC. The encoded protein is CASSQDGTTYGYTF.

V and J are TRBV5-1 and TRBJ2-7, with D hard to call. V was pared by 4 bases and J by 4 bases, with 6 bases between. The CDR3 length is 11 residues. Germline V gene sequence: CDR1 SGHRS, CDR2 YFSETQ. In DNA form, the CDR3 reads TGCGCCAGCAGCGTACAGTACGAGCAGTACTTC. As protein: CASSVQYEQYF.

This clone showed up just once. The CDR3 region is CASSPLGRYSNQPQHF. The CDR3 nucleotides read TGTGCCAGTAGTCCTCTGGGCAGGTATAGCAATCAGCCCCAGCATTTT. The genes are TRBV19 and TRBJ1-5; D not resolved. The germline gives CDR1 LNHDA, CDR2 SQIVND (reference sequence). Trimming shortened V by 5 bases and J by 0 bases, and 14 bases separated the two germline ends. This CDR3 comprises 16 residues.

The chain uses TRBV5-1 and TRBJ2-1; D possibly matches TRBD1 or TRBD2 (7 bases each). CDR1 and CDR2 from the germline V gene are SGHRS and YFSETQ. The CDR3 spans 17 residues. V lost 4 bases and J 1 base, leaving 18 bases between the germline ends. Here the CDR3 DNA reads TGCGCCAGCAGCCTGCAAGGGGGCGGGAGTTCCTACAATGAGCAGTTCTTC. Translated, it gives CASSLQGGGSSYNEQFF.

The V call is TRBV19, the J call TRBJ1-5; 9 bases map to TRBD1. V lost 7 bases and J lost 0; bases outside the gene matches: 7. The CDR3 has 16 amino acids. Germline CDR1 is LNHDA and CDR2 is SQIVND (reference sequence). The CDR3 DNA reads TGTGCCAGTAAGAGGGACAGGGTCAATAGCAATCAGCCCCAGCATTTT. Translating gives CASKRDRVNSNQPQHF.

The chain employs TRBV18 and TRBJ1-3; 7 bases align to TRBD1. The CDR3 loop spans 14 amino acids. Per the germline V gene, CDR1 is KGHSH and CDR2 is LQKENI. Germline trimming cut 3 bases from V and 4 bases from J; bases unmatched to any gene: 3. DNA of the CDR3: TGTGCCAGCTCACCCTGGGGACAGGGAAACACCATATATTTT. This encodes CASSPWGQGNTIYF.

This chain uses TRBV28 with TRBJ2-7; D may match TRBD1 or TRBD2 (6 bases each). The germline gives CDR1 MDHEN, CDR2 SYDVKM. The CDR3 has 15 residues. Trimming stripped 5 bases from V and 4 bases from J, with 18 bases between. CDR3 nucleotides: TGTGCCAGCAGTCCCTCCCGGGGGACACCATACGAGCAGTACTTC. It translates to CASSPSRGTPYEQYF.

This clone has only a few counts. The CDR3 loop reads CASSSTSSYNEQFF. As DNA, the CDR3 is TGTGCCAGCAGCTCGACTAGCTCCTACAATGAGCAGTTCTTC. The chain combines TRBV7-2 with TRBJ2-1, with TRBD2 as a possible D gene (6 bases). V dropped 4 bases and J dropped 0 bases, with 7 bases sitting between them. The germline V gene has CDR1 SGHTA and CDR2 FQGNSA. There are 14 residues in the CDR3. The whole variable domain, filled in from reference TRBV7-2 and TRBJ2-1, reads GAGVSQSPSNKVTEKGKDVELRCDPISGHTALYWYRQSLGQGLEFLIYFQGNSAPDKSGLPSDRFSAERTGGSVSTLTIQRTQQEDSAVYLCASSSTSSYNEQFFGPGTRLTVL.

The chain carries TRBV27 and TRBJ2-5, with TRBD1 matching 8 bases. The junction had 15 bases not matched to a gene; V was cut back by 3 bases and J by 3 bases. The germline V gene encodes CDR1 MNHEY and CDR2 SMNVEV (reference sequence). The length of the CDR3 is 18 residues. The CDR3 here is CASSFRGRGGSYKETQYF. The CDR3 DNA reads as TGTGCCAGCAGTTTCAGGGGGCGAGGGGGCTCCTATAAAGAGACCCAGTACTTC.